This T cell receptor (beta chain) was sequenced in a study of blood T cell repertoires in COVID-19. Study at large: Spain, Italy and the United States supplied samples that represented acute and convalescent COVID-19. The analysed material was cDNA or gDNA that came from T cells, B-cell-depleted T cells, or PBMCs.

Per the study methods: Estimates of nucleated cell counts were drawn from the amplification of reference gene primers. The assay was immunoSEQ multiplex PCR, and TCRdb's table has in-frame clones only and misses some. V, J and clone size are those of that table, while D and trimming were read from the DNA. Of about 140,000 clones detected, 88% appear once; the ten largest clones hold around 1.7%. The sequenced sample was peripheral blood. This sequence was found in a woman in her forties or fifties with acute or convalescent COVID-19.

The CDR3 is CASSLSLPSGNTIYF. In DNA, the CDR3 is TGCGCCAGCAGCTTGTCTCTCCCCTCTGGAAACACCATATATTTT. J is TRBJ1-3 and V is TRBV5-1; D ambiguous. The germline gives CDR1 SGHRS, CDR2 YFSETQ. V was pared by 1 base and J by 0 bases, with 8 bases between. The length of the CDR3 is 15 residues.